The rows below give T cell receptor beta chains drawn from one sample of a study of identical twins. TCRdb re-derived calls from the 5' RACE reads in MiXCR, one entry per CDR3 protein. The sample yields 640,000 or so distinct CDR3 sequences, around 5.7% seen once. Sequenced: naive T cells sorted from blood. These receptor sequences come from a man between 18 and 35 years old in good health. The CDR3 runs from the conserved cysteine through the conserved F or W. D genes are given only for firm matches. Size values are once, few and many counts, or a class for expanded clones, and some rows have none.

>TRBJ1-1|TRBD1|few|TRBV12-3/TRBV12-4
TGTGCCAGCAGTCGGACAGGTGATTACACTGAAGCTTTCTTT
CASSRTGDYTEAFF
>TRBJ2-2|-|-|TRBV14
TGTGCCAGCAGCCACGAGGACACCGGGGAGCTGTTTTTT
CASSHEDTGELFF
>TRBJ2-1|TRBD2|-|TRBV4-1
TGCGCCAGCAGCCAAGTCGGTCATGGCCTAGCGGGTAACAATGAGCAGTTCTTC
CASSQVGHGLAGNNEQFF
>TRBJ2-3|-|many|TRBV4-2
TGTGCCAGCAGCCAAGTGCACGCTCTCTCTGATACGCAGTATTTT
CASSQVHALSDTQYF
>TRBJ2-1|TRBD2|-|TRBV5-1
TGCGCCAGCAGCCCGAACCCCCCCGGGAGGGCCGGTACCTACAATGAGCAGTTCTTC
CASSPNPPGRAGTYNEQFF
>TRBJ2-5|-|many|TRBV20-1
TGCAGTGCTACAAGCCGGGACCAACAAGAGACCCAGTACTTC
CSATSRDQQETQYF
>TRBJ2-3|TRBD1|-|TRBV6-5
TGTGCCAGCAGTTACTCGTTCTTTGGACAGGGGGCGAAAGATACGCAGTATTTT
CASSYSFFGQGAKDTQYF
>TRBJ2-3|-|many|TRBV20-1
TGCAGTGCTACAGCCGTGGACGGCACAGATACGCAGTATTTT
CSATAVDGTDTQYF
>TRBJ2-2|-|many|TRBV19
TGTGCCAGTAGTAGGGGTCAAGCAGGCGGGGAGCTGTTTTTT
CASSRGQAGGELFF
>TRBJ2-1|TRBD2|few|TRBV7-6
TGTGCCAGCAGCTTAAGTGGCGGGAGAGGATTTAGTATAAATGAGCAGTTCTTC
CASSLSGGRGFSINEQFF
>TRBJ2-1|-|-|TRBV25-1
TGTGCCAGCAGTGGGGGTTGGATTGTAGGCAATGAGCAGTTCTTC
CASSGGWIVGNEQFF
>TRBJ1-5|-|many|TRBV12-3/TRBV12-4
TGTGCCAGCAGTTTGGAGGGATTAAATCAGCCCCAGCATTTT
CASSLEGLNQPQHF
>TRBJ1-5|-|many|TRBV4-3
TGCGCCAGCAGCCACCGGAGAATGATGCCCCAGCATTTT
CASSHRRMMPQHF
>TRBJ2-7|-|many|TRBV28
TGTGCCAGCAGTTCCTCGGACGGCTACGAGCAGTACTTC
CASSSSDGYEQYF
>TRBJ2-3|-|many|TRBV28
TGTGCCAGCAGTTTAATCCTGGATACGCAGTATTTT
CASSLILDTQYF
>TRBJ1-4|TRBD1|-|TRBV27
TGTGCCAGCATGGGGACAGTCGATGAAAAACTGTTTTTT
CASMGTVDEKLFF
>TRBJ2-7|TRBD1|few|TRBV18
TGTGCCAGCTCAACCGCGGGACAGGGCTACGAGCAGTACTTC
CASSTAGQGYEQYF
>TRBJ1-6|-|-|TRBV5-1
TGCGCCAGCAGCTTGACAGGACCTAGATATAATTCACCCCTCCACTTT
CASSLTGPRYNSPLHF
>TRBJ1-1|TRBD1|few|TRBV18
TGTGCCAGCTCACCTGGACAGGGGCGAGCTTTCTTT
CASSPGQGRAFF
>TRBJ2-7|-|many|TRBV7-9
TGTGCCAGCAGCCCGACGGACAGAGCCGAGCAGTACTTC
CASSPTDRAEQYF
>TRBJ2-1|-|many|TRBV5-1
TGCGCCAGCAGCCCACTGGACTACCGGGGTGGTAATGAGCAGTTCTTC
CASSPLDYRGGNEQFF
>TRBJ2-1|TRBD2|many|TRBV28
TGTGCCAGCAGTCGGACTAGCACGGTATATGAGCAGTTCTTC
CASSRTSTVYEQFF
>TRBJ2-1|TRBD2|-|TRBV5-1
TGCGCCAGCAGCTTGACTAGCGGGACTTACTACAATGAGCAGTTCTTC
CASSLTSGTYYNEQFF
>TRBJ1-2|-|many|TRBV6-5
TGTGCCAGCAGTTACGTTTTGGGGGCCCTTAACTATGGCTACACCTTC
CASSYVLGALNYGYTF
>TRBJ2-1|-|many|TRBV25-1
TGTGCCAGCAGTGATCCCCTAGCTGAGCAGTTCTTC
CASSDPLAEQFF
>TRBJ2-1|-|many|TRBV6-2/TRBV6-3
TGTGCCAGCACCTCCGCGGGGCTAAGCTCCTACAATGAGCAGTTCTTC
CASTSAGLSSYNEQFF
>TRBJ2-3|TRBD2|few|TRBV4-2
TGTGCCAGCAGCCCTGTGGCGGGAGGCACAGATACGCAGTATTTT
CASSPVAGGTDTQYF
>TRBJ1-5|-|-|TRBV15
TGTGCCACCAGCAGAGATAGAGCCAGCAATCAGCCCCAGCATTTT
CATSRDRASNQPQHF
>TRBJ1-2|-|few|TRBV19
TGTGCCAGTGGTACAGGGCCTAACTATGGCTACACCTTC
CASGTGPNYGYTF
>TRBJ2-7|-|many|TRBV5-1
TGCGCCAGCAGCTTGGACGGACGGTCCTACGAGCAGTACTTC
CASSLDGRSYEQYF
>TRBJ2-3|-|few|TRBV3-1
TGTGCCAGCAGCCGAGGGCCGGGTTCAGATACGCAGTATTTT
CASSRGPGSDTQYF
>TRBJ2-1|-|many|TRBV7-2
TGTGCCAGCAGCTTACTCCTATATAATGAGCAGTTCTTC
CASSLLLYNEQFF
>TRBJ2-1|-|many|TRBV24-1
TGTGCCACCAGTGCCGGGACTCTGAGTGAGCAGTTCTTC
CATSAGTLSEQFF
>TRBJ2-1|TRBD1|-|TRBV6-4
TGTGCCAGCAGTGGACTCCGAGGGACAGGTCAGTTCTTC
CASSGLRGTGQFF
>TRBJ1-2|TRBD1|many|TRBV5-1
TGCGCCAGCAGCCCCACAGGGGTGCCGGGGGGCTACACCTTC
CASSPTGVPGGYTF
>TRBJ2-3|TRBD2|few|TRBV7-2
TGTGCCAGCAGCTTAAGGGGACTAGTCGTGGCAGATACGCAGTATTTT
CASSLRGLVVADTQYF
>TRBJ1-5|TRBD1|many|TRBV12-3/TRBV12-4
TGTGCCAGCAGTTGGACAGGGGATGTAGACCAGCATTTT
CASSWTGDVDQHF
>TRBJ2-1|TRBD1|many|TRBV12-3/TRBV12-4
TGTGCCAGCAGTCCTAGGGACAGCCGTCATGAGCAGTTCTTC
CASSPRDSRHEQFF
>TRBJ2-1|-|many|TRBV7-2
TGTGCCAGCAGTTTGGCAGACTACAATGAGCAGTTCTTC
CASSLADYNEQFF
>TRBJ2-5|TRBD1|many|TRBV29-1
TGCAGCTCGGGACAGGAGACCCAGTACTTC
CSSGQETQYF
>TRBJ2-2|-|-|TRBV7-3
TGTGCCAGCAGCTTAACGAGGGATAACACCGGGGAGCTGTTTTTT
CASSLTRDNTGELFF
>TRBJ2-5|-|-|TRBV5-1
TGCGCCAGCAGCACAGCCGGGACGTGGCTCCAAGAGACCCAGTACTTC
CASSTAGTWLQETQYF
>TRBJ1-4|TRBD1|few|TRBV7-9
TGTGCCAGCAGCTGGACAGGGTCAACTAATGAAAAACTGTTTTTT
CASSWTGSTNEKLFF
>TRBJ2-4|-|-|TRBV28
TGTGCCAGCAGTCCAACAAGAGCTATAGCCAAAAACATTCAGTACTTC
CASSPTRAIAKNIQYF
>TRBJ2-1|-|-|TRBV5-1
TGCGCCAGCAGCTTTTCAAAGGGACTTTTGAGCTCCTACAATGAGCAGTTCTTC
CASSFSKGLLSSYNEQFF
>TRBJ2-5|-|many|TRBV18
TGTGCCAGCTCACCAAGGTACCAAGAGACCCAGTACTTC
CASSPRYQETQYF
>TRBJ1-2|TRBD1|-|TRBV4-2
TGTGCCAGCAGCCAAGATCGGGGACAGGGGGACTATGGCTACACCTTC
CASSQDRGQGDYGYTF
>TRBJ2-1|TRBD2|many|TRBV27
TGTGCCAGCAGATCGGCGGGAGGGCCACATGAGCAGTTCTTC
CASRSAGGPHEQFF